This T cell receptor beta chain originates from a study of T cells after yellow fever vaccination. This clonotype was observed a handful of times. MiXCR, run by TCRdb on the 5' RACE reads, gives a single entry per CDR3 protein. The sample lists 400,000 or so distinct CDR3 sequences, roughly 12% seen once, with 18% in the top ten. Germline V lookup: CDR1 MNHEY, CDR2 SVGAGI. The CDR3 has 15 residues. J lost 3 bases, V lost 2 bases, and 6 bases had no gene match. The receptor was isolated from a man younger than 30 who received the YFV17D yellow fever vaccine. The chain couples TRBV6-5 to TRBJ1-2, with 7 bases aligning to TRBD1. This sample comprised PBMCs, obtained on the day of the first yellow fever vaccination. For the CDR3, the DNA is TGTGCCAGCAGTTACCTGACAGGGATTGACTATGGCTACACCTTC. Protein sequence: CASSYLTGIDYGYTF.